This T cell receptor beta chain was retrieved from a study of response to subunit inactivated influenza vaccine (dated by TCRdb to 2016 to 2019). About the full investigation: To follow how T cells responded to a trivalent subunit inactivated influenza vaccine, the researchers relied on deep quantitative profiling of the T cell receptor repertoire.

Reading the label with the study, this specimen's time point is: approximately 40 days after influenza vaccine administration. The paper as a whole reports these results and caveats: The authors suggested that each seasonal influenza vaccination may recruit only a limited number of new T cells.

Worth noting for this clonotype: No cognate antigen has been identified for it. No much larger clonotype is one base removed from it; base qualities were not supplied.

Receptor libraries were prepared by RT-PCR. For sequencing, an Illumina HiSeq 2500 was employed. Using fastp at Q25 and MiXCR, TCRdb reprocessed the public reads and kept productive beta chains. Identical CDR3 proteins give one entry, which carries the most common genes and DNA. This sample lists approximately 500,000 distinct CDR3 sequences; 13% were detected once. The leading ten clones occupy around 14% of the sample. Material: PBMCs from blood, obtained 40 to 50 days after vaccination. This clonotype originated in a man aged 50 or older who received an inactivated influenza vaccine. Donor details come from another sample of the same person, matched by shared clones.

The CDR3 protein is CASSLEGTSDYNEQFF. In nucleotide form, the sequence is TGTGCCAGCAGCTTAGAAGGGACTAGCGACTACAATGAGCAGTTCTTC. This sequence uses TRBV11-2 and TRBJ2-1, with TRBD2 matching 10 junction bases. Based on the germline V gene, the CDR1 and CDR2 sequences are SGHAT and FQNNGV. The CDR3 runs 16 residues from the cysteine to the phenylalanine. Only the CDR3 part of the read is kept: 48 bases, read in frame from the first base. Germline trimming amounts to 0 bases on V and 3 bases on J, with 2 as the count of junction bases outside the gene matches.